The 10 T cell receptor beta chains presented below share a single source sample, sequenced in a study of blood T cell repertoires in COVID-19 (dated by TCRdb to the early 2020s). Library preparation was by the immunoSEQ multiplex PCR assay. Held by TCRdb, this immuneACCESS table contains in-frame sequences only and omits some clones. Under half of the omission traces to an unresolved V gene where checked; the cause of the rest is unknown. The sample records 100,000 to 150,000 clones, 85% to 90% of which are singletons. Together, the top ten hold around 30% of the sample. The sample consisted of peripheral blood. These receptor sequences come from a man between 65 and 85 years old with active or convalescent COVID-19.

CDR3 in DNA: TGTGCCAGCAGCTCCCCCAAAGCTTCCTATAATTCACCCCTCCACTTT. It yields the protein CASSSPKASYNSPLHF. The rearrangement links TRBV7-2 to TRBJ1-6; D is unresolved. The CDR3 runs to 16 residues. The V gene lost 4 bases and the J gene lost 1 base, with 11 bases spanning the gap. Germline CDR1 and CDR2: SGHTA and FQGNSA.

The V call is TRBV19, the J call TRBJ1-5; possible D gene TRBD1, 6 bases. Trimming removed 4 bases from V and 7 bases from J, with 14 bases in between. The CDR3 runs 14 residues. The germline V gene has CDR1 LNHDA and CDR2 SQIVND (reference sequence). CDR3 nucleotides: TGTGCCAGTAGTAGGGGGGGCCAATGGCAGCCCCAGCATTTT. It yields the protein CASSRGGQWQPQHF.

This sequence joins TRBV2 and TRBJ2-3; D is perhaps TRBD1 (5 bases). The CDR3 consists of 13 residues. Germline CDR1 reads SNHLY; CDR2 reads FYNNEI. V lost 11 bases to trimming and J lost 0 bases, with 12 bases between them. CDR3 sequence: CAHRLSSTDTQYF. The DNA for the CDR3 is TGTGCCCACAGGCTCTCTAGCACAGATACGCAGTATTTT.

The CDR3 region has the DNA TGTGCCAGCAGTGAAGCGGCAGTTAATCCCTACGAGCAGTACTTC. Protein sequence: CASSEAAVNPYEQYF. This chain links TRBV2 with TRBJ2-7; D is uncertain. The germline gives CDR1 SNHLY, CDR2 FYNNEI. CDR3 length: 15 amino acids. V lost 0 bases, J lost 2 bases, and 11 bases lay in between.

V and J are TRBV18 and TRBJ1-5; 7 bases are a match to TRBD1. Trimming cost V 6 bases and J 0 bases; bases outside gene matches: 5. Germline assignment: CDR1 KGHSH and CDR2 LQKENI. The CDR3 sequence is 15 residues long. The CDR3 region is CASSITGDSNQPQHF. CDR3 DNA: TGTGCCAGCTCTATCACAGGGGATAGCAATCAGCCCCAGCATTTT.

The DNA of the CDR3 is TGTGCCATCAGCTCACAGGGGAACACTGAAGCTTTCTTT. Its protein is CAISSQGNTEAFF. This chain links TRBV10-3 with TRBJ1-1, with D possibly being TRBD1 (6 bases). CDR1 and CDR2 (germline): ENHRY, SYGVKD. V lost 6 bases and J 1 base, leaving 9 bases between the germline ends. The CDR3 contains 13 residues.

The chain joins TRBV30 to TRBJ2-4; 7 nucleotides match TRBD2. The germline V gene encodes CDR1 GTSNPN and CDR2 SVGIG (reference sequence). The V and J ends lost 4 bases and 5 bases, in that order; junction bases with no gene match: 20. CDR3 length: 18 amino acids. CDR3 in DNA: TGTGCCTGGAAAAGGCGCGCGGCGGGAGAATTTTGGGAAAACATTCAGTACTTC. It encodes CAWKRRAAGEFWENIQYF.

This chain joins TRBV6-5 and TRBJ2-3; 7 bases agree with TRBD1. This CDR3 is 14 amino acids long. Germline assignment: CDR1 MNHEY and CDR2 SVGAGI. J was trimmed by 2 bases and V by 2 bases; bases with no gene match: 1. The CDR3 bases are TGTGCCAGCAGTTACGGGACAGTCACAGATACGCAGTATTTT. It specifies CASSYGTVTDTQYF.

The chain joins TRBV5-1 to TRBJ2-1, with TRBD2 matching 12 bases. Unmatched junction bases numbered 6, after V lost 0 bases and J lost 8 bases. CDR3 length: 16 residues. CDR1 is SGHRS and CDR2 is YFSETQ in the germline V gene. The chain's CDR3 is CASSLALAGGGDEQFF. DNA for the CDR3: TGCGCCAGCAGCTTGGCCCTAGCGGGAGGGGGCGATGAGCAGTTCTTC.

This clone was counted between two and nine times. The V gene is TRBV7-2, the J gene TRBJ2-7, with 11 bases lining up with TRBD2. J gave up 5 bases and V 0 bases, and 0 bases lay outside the gene matches. CDR3 length: 14 amino acids. Germline assignment: CDR1 SGHTA and CDR2 FQGNSA. The CDR3 DNA reads TGTGCCAGCAGCTTAGCGACTAGCGGGGACGAGCAGTACTTC. Amino acids: CASSLATSGDEQYF. Based on the CDR3 plus reference TRBV7-2 and TRBJ2-7, the full variable domain is GAGVSQSPSNKVTEKGKDVELRCDPISGHTALYWYRQSLGQGLEFLIYFQGNSAPDKSGLPSDRFSAERTGGSVSTLTIQRTQQEDSAVYLCASSLATSGDEQYFGPGTRLTVT.